The rows below give T cell receptor beta chains drawn from one sample of a study of T-cell memory formation after mild COVID-19. TCRdb analysed the 5' RACE reads with MiXCR anew, one entry per CDR3 protein. The repertoire includes under 600,000 distinct CDR3 sequences, 20% to 25% of them detected once, and 7% to 9% sits in the top ten. Sequences were obtained from PBMCs or a T cell subset sorted from them (not recorded which). The receptors come from an adult woman who had mild COVID-19 (a few samples of this study predate the infection). Cell type and time point are not known. Each CDR3 is given with its conserved first and last residue. A D gene is named only where the DNA matches it firmly. Rows give clone size only sometimes, using once, few, many, or a class for an expanded clone.

clone_size d_call j_call v_call cdr3_length cdr3_aa
NA NA TRBJ2-1 TRBV24-1 15 CATSDTRQTYNEQFF
NA TRBD1 TRBJ1-2 TRBV11-2 14 CASSRTGENYGYTF
NA NA TRBJ2-7 TRBV24-1 16 CATSDSGVDWNYEQYF
few NA TRBJ2-7 TRBV4-3 15 CASSQLGDRSYEQYF
many TRBD2 TRBJ2-3 TRBV4-1 17 CASSQGWGSGGSGTQYF
NA NA TRBJ1-5 TRBV7-2 14 CASSRDVSNQPQHF
few TRBD1 TRBJ2-1 TRBV5-1 15 CASSYQGVVVNEQFF
few NA TRBJ2-7 TRBV6-5 14 CASSWAQGRYEQYF
NA TRBD2 TRBJ2-5 TRBV7-2 14 CASSSRTRSETQYF
few NA TRBJ1-4 TRBV12-3/TRBV12-4 14 CASSLSGAPEKLFF
few NA TRBJ1-1 TRBV4-1 15 CASSHLGLVNTEAFF
many TRBD1 TRBJ2-7 TRBV5-5 15 CASRPPGQGIHEQYF
NA TRBD1 TRBJ1-1 TRBV12-3/TRBV12-4 16 CASNVLDRGANTEAFF
many TRBD1 TRBJ2-3 TRBV12-3/TRBV12-4 19 CASSLWGTGGSSSTDTQYF
many NA TRBJ1-6 TRBV7-2 14 CASSFQSNNSPLHF
NA NA TRBJ2-3 TRBV10-3 13 CAISDGWTDTQYF
NA TRBD1 TRBJ1-2 TRBV20-1 12 CSAGQGGEGYTF
NA TRBD2 TRBJ2-1 TRBV2 18 CASSRGTSGKSSYNEQFF
NA NA TRBJ2-3 TRBV6-6 15 CASSPGPWRTDTQYF
few NA TRBJ2-7 TRBV12-3/TRBV12-4 12 CASSGGTYEQYF
NA TRBD1 TRBJ2-7 TRBV5-1 17 CASSFLTYRGRVYEQYF
few TRBD2 TRBJ2-2 TRBV7-6 15 CASRDPGGGTGELFF
NA NA TRBJ1-6 TRBV6-5 12 CASSRLNSPLHF
NA NA TRBJ1-5 TRBV2 13 CASEGDGNQPQHF
NA TRBD2 TRBJ2-7 TRBV7-2 13 CASSAGTSGKQYF
few TRBD2 TRBJ2-1 TRBV4-1 16 CASSHGTSGGDNEQFF
NA TRBD1 TRBJ2-7 TRBV5-1 15 CASSLEGRGLDEQYF
few TRBD1 TRBJ1-5 TRBV10-3 15 CAISGTGGGGQPQHF
NA NA TRBJ1-1 TRBV2 16 CASSPPLTPMNTEAFF
NA NA TRBJ2-1 TRBV7-2 15 CASSPRHGPYNEQFF
few NA TRBJ2-7 TRBV27 14 CASSHGGGTYEQYF
few NA TRBJ2-3 TRBV9 14 CASYRDWSTDTQYF
many NA TRBJ1-1 TRBV7-9 15 CASSPPGRMNTEAFF
few NA TRBJ2-5 TRBV12-3/TRBV12-4 14 CASSLSTGQETQYF
NA NA TRBJ2-2 TRBV27 19 CASSSSVYSGGVNTGELFF
NA NA TRBJ2-5 TRBV6-5 13 CASSYFPGETQYF
few NA TRBJ2-1 TRBV12-3/TRBV12-4 12 CASSFSRTSGTF
NA NA TRBJ2-5 TRBV12-3/TRBV12-4 17 CASSFELPNTYQETQYF
few TRBD1 TRBJ2-5 TRBV5-1 14 CASSTGQGKETQYF
NA NA TRBJ2-1 TRBV20-1 14 CSAGRAIAVNEQFF
few NA TRBJ1-5 TRBV12-3/TRBV12-4 13 CASSPSRVQPQHF
few TRBD2 TRBJ2-2 TRBV7-9 14 CAGGLAGHTGELFF
few TRBD1 TRBJ2-2 TRBV7-7 15 CASSLDRYPTGELFF
few NA TRBJ2-5 TRBV6-5 15 CASSPPTGRGETQYF
NA TRBD2 TRBJ2-3 TRBV12-3/TRBV12-4 14 CASSATSGTDTQYF
NA NA TRBJ1-1 TRBV5-1 14 CASSAQGRDTEAFF
NA NA TRBJ2-1 TRBV7-8 17 CASSLKPGHTIYNEQFF
NA TRBD1 TRBJ2-1 TRBV12-3/TRBV12-4 12 CASSATGGWQFF
NA NA TRBJ2-1 TRBV7-9 13 CASSLGGINEQFF
NA NA TRBJ2-5 TRBV12-3/TRBV12-4 14 CASSTRGAGETQYF
few NA TRBJ2-7 TRBV6-2/TRBV6-3 15 CASRSGGSDAYEQYF
few NA TRBJ1-4 TRBV20-1 15 CSARDLQQTNEKLFF
few NA TRBJ1-1 TRBV6-1 14 CASSEGRALAEAFF
few TRBD2 TRBJ2-1 TRBV5-4 15 CASSPLAGANNEQFF
few TRBD1 TRBJ1-2 TRBV10-3 15 CAISGGDSANYGYTF
few NA TRBJ2-5 TRBV4-2 13 CASSLLEAETQYF
few NA TRBJ2-3 TRBV6-1 13 CASRPRTPGSQYF